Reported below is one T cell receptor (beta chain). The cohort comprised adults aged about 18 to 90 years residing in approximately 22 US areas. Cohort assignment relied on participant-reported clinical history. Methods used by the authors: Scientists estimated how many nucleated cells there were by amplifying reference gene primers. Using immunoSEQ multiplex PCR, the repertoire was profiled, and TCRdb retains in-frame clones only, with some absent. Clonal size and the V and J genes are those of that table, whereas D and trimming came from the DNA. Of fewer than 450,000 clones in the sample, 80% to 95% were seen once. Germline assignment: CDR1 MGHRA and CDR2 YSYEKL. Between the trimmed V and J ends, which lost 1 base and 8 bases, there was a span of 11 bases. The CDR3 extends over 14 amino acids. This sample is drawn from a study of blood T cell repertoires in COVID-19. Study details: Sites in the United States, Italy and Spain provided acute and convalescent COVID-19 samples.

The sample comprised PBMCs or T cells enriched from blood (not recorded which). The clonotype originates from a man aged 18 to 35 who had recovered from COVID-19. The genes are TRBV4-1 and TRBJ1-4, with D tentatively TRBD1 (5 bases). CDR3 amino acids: CASSQGGRGEKLFF. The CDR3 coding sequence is TGCGCCAGCAGCCAAGGGGGTAGGGGCGAAAAACTGTTTTTT.